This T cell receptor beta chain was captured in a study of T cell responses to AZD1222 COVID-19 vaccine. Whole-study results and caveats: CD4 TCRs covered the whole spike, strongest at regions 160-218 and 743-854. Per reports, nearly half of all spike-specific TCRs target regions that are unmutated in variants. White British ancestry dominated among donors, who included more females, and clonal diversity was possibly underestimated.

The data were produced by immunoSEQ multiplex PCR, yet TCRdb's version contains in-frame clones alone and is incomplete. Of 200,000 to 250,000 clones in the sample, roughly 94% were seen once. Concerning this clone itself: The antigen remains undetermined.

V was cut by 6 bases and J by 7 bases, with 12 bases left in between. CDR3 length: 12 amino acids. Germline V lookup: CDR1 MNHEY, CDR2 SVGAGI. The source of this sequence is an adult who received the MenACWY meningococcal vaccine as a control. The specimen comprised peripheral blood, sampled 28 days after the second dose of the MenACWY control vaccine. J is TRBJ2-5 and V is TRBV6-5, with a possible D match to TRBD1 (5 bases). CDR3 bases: TGTGCCAGCAGGACAGCGTTGGGGACCCAGTACTTC. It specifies CASRTALGTQYF.